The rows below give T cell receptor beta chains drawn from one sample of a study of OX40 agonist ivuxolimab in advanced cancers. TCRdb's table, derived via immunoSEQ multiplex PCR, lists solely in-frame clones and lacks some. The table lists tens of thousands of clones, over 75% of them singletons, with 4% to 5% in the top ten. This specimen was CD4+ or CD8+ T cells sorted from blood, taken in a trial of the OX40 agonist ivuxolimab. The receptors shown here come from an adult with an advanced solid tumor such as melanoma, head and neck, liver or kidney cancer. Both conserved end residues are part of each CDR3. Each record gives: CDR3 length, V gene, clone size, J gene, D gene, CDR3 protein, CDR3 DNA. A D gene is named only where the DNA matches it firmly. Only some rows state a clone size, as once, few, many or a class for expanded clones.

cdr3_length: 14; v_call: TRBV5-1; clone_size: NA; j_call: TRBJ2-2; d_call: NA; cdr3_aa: CASCGTDATGELVF; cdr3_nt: TGCGCCAGCTGCGGGACTGACGCCACCGGGGAGCTGGTTTTT
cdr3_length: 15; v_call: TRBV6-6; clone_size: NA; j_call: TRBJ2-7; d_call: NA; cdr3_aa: CASSSSGGGAYEQYF; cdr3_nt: TGTGCCAGCAGTTCTAGTGGGGGTGGGGCCTACGAGCAGTACTTC
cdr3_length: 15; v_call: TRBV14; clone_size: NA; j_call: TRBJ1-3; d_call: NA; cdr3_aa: CASSQTTAGRNTIYF; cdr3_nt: TGTGCCAGCAGCCAAACAACAGCGGGAAGAAACACCATATATTTT
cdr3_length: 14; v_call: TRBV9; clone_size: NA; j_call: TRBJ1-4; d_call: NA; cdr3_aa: CASSPGGVNEKLFF; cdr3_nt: TGTGCCAGCAGCCCGGGGGGAGTAAATGAAAAACTGTTTTTT
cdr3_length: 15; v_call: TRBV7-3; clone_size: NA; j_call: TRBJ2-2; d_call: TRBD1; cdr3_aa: CASSLTGQGTGELFF; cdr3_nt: TGTGCCAGCAGCTTAACGGGACAGGGGACCGGGGAGCTGTTTTTT
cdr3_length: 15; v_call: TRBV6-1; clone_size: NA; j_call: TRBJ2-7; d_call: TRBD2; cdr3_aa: CASSGTSVFSYEQYF; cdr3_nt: TGTGCCAGCAGTGGCACTAGCGTTTTCTCCTACGAGCAGTACTTC
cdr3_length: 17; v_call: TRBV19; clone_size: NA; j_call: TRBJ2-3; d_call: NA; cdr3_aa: CASRANRQTASTDTQYF; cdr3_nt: TGTGCCAGTAGGGCCAACCGACAAACCGCTAGCACAGATACGCAGTATTTT
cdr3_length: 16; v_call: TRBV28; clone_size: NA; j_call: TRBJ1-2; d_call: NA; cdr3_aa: CASIPSVGVGLSGYTF; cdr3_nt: TGTGCCAGCATCCCCTCGGTTGGTGTGGGATTGAGTGGCTACACCTTC
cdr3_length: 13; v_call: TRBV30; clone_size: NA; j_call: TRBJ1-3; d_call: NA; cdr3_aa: CAWSGVNGNTIYF; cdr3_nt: TGTGCCTGGAGTGGGGTAAATGGAAACACCATATATTTT
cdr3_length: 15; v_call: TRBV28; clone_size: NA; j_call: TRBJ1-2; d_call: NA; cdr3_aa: CASSFPGTLKSGYTF; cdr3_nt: TGTGCCAGCAGTTTCCCCGGGACTCTTAAATCCGGCTACACCTTC
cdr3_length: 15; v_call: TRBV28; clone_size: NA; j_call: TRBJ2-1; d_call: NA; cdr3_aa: CASSLSRGAYNEQFF; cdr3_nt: TGTGCCAGCAGTTTATCACGCGGGGCATACAATGAGCAGTTCTTC
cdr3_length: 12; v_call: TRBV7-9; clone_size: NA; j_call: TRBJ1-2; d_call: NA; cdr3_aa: CASSLGEGGYTF; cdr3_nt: TGTGCCAGCAGCCTGGGGGAAGGGGGCTACACCTTC
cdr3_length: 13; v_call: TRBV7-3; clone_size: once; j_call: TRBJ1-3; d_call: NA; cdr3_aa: CASSRQAGNTIYF; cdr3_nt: TGTGCCAGCAGTAGACAGGCCGGAAACACCATATATTTT
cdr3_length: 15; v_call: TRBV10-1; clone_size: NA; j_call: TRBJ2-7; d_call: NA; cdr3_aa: CASSEVPTLTYEQYF; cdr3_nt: TGCGCCAGCAGTGAGGTCCCGACTCTAACCTACGAGCAGTACTTC
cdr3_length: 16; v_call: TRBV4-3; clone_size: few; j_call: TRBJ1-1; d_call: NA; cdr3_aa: CASSQDTGRVNTEAFF; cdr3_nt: TGCGCCAGCAGCCAAGATACGGGACGGGTGAACACTGAAGCTTTCTTT
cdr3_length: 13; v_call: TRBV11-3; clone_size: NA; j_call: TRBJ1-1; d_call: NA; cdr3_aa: CASSPGPNTEAFF; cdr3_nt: TGTGCCAGCAGCCCTGGACCGAACACTGAAGCTTTCTTT
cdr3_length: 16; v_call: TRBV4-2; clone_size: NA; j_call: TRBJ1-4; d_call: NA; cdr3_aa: CASSQVGPGVYEKLFF; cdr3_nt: TGTGCCAGCAGCCAAGTTGGTCCAGGGGTGTATGAAAAACTGTTTTTT
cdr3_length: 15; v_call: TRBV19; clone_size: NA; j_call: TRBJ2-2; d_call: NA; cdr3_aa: CASSPISGNTGELFF; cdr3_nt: TGTGCCAGTAGCCCGATTAGCGGGAACACCGGGGAGCTGTTTTTT
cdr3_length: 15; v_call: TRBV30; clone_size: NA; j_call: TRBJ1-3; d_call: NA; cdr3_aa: CAWRQNSNSGNTIYF; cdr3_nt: TGTGCCTGGAGACAGAACAGCAACTCTGGAAACACCATATATTTT
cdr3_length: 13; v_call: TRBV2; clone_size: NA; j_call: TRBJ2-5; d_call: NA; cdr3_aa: CASSDRVEETQYF; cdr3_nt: TGTGCCAGCAGTGACAGGGTAGAAGAGACCCAGTACTTC
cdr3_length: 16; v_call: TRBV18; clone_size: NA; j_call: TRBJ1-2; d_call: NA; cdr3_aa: CASSPPPDTANYGYTF; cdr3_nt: TGTGCCAGCTCACCACCTCCGGACACGGCTAACTATGGCTACACCTTC
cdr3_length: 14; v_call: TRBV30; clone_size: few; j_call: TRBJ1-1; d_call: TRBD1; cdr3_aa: CARGSGGLTTEAFF; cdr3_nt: TGTGCCCGGGGGTCAGGGGGCTTGACAACTGAAGCTTTCTTT
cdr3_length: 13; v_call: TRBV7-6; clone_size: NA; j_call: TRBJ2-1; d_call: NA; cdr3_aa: CASSLSQFNEQFF; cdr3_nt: TGTGCCAGCAGCCTTAGCCAGTTCAATGAGCAGTTCTTC
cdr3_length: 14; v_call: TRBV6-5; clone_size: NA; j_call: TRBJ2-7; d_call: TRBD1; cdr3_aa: CASSGTDPYDKQYF; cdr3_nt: TGTGCCAGCAGTGGGACAGATCCTTACGATAAGCAGTACTTC
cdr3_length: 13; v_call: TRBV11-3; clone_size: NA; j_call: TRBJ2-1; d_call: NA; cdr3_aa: CASSLDLVHEQFF; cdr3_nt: TGTGCCAGCAGCTTAGATCTTGTTCATGAGCAGTTCTTC
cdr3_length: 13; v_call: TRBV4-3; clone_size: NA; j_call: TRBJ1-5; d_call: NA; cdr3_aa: CASSQDLTSPRHF; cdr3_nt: TGCGCCAGCAGCCAAGATTTGACAAGCCCGAGGCATTTT
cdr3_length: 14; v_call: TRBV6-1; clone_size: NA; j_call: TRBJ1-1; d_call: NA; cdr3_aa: CASRTNGIISEAFF; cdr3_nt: TGTGCCAGCAGAACGAATGGGATTATCAGTGAAGCTTTCTTT
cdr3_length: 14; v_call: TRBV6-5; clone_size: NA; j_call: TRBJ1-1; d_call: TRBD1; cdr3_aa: CASSYTTGDTEAFF; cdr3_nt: TGTGCCAGCAGTTACACCACAGGGGACACTGAAGCTTTCTTT
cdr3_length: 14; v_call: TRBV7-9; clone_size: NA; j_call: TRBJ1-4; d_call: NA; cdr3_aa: CASSINNRDEKLFF; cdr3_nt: TGTGCCAGCAGCATTAATAACAGGGACGAAAAACTGTTTTTT
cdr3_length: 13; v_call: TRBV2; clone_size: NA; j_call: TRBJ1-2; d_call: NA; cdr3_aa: CASTAEGPYGYTF; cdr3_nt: TGTGCCAGCACCGCAGAGGGGCCCTATGGCTACACCTTC
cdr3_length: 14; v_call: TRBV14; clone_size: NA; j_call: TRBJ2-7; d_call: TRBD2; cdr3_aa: CASSQLAASYEQYF; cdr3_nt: TGTGCCAGCAGCCAGCTAGCGGCCTCCTACGAGCAGTACTTC
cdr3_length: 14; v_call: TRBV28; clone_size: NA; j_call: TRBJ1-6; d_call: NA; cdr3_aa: CASSEINGNSPLHF; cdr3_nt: TGTGCCAGCAGTGAGATTAATGGTAATTCACCCCTCCACTTT
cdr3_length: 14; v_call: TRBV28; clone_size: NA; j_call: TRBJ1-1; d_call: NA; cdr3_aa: CASSFTRRNTEAFF; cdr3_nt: TGTGCCAGCAGTTTCACCCGAAGGAACACTGAAGCTTTCTTT
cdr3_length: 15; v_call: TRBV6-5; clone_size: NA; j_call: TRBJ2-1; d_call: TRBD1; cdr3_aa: CASSPIGTGINEQFF; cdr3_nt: TGTGCCAGCAGCCCTATCGGGACAGGAATAAATGAGCAGTTCTTC
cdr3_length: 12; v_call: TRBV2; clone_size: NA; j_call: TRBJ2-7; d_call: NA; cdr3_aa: CASSVAGYEQYF; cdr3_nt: TGTGCCAGCAGTGTGGCAGGCTACGAGCAGTACTTC
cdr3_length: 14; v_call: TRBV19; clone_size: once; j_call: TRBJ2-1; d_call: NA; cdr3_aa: CASSIIGRGNEQFF; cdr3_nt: TGTGCCAGTAGTATAATTGGAAGGGGCAATGAGCAGTTCTTC
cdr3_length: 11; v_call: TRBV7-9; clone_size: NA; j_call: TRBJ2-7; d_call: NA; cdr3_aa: CASSLNDEQYF; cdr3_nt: TGTGCCAGCAGCTTAAATGACGAGCAGTACTTC
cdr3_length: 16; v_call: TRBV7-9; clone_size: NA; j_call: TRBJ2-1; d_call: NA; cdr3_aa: CASSRGSAGGRDEQFF; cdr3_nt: TGTGCCAGCAGCCGGGGGTCAGCGGGTGGGCGGGATGAGCAGTTCTTC
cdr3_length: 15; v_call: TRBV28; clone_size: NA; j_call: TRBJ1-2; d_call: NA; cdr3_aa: CASSLWGGPVRGYTF; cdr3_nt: TGTGCCAGCAGTTTATGGGGGGGACCAGTCCGTGGCTACACCTTC
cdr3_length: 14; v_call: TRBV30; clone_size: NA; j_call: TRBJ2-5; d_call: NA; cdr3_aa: CAWSQRRGQETQYF; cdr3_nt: TGTGCCTGGAGTCAACGGAGGGGTCAAGAGACCCAGTACTTC
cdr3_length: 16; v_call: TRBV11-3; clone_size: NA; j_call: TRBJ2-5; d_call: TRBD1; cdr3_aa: CASSFRSGTGFGTQYF; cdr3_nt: TGTGCCAGCAGCTTCCGATCCGGGACAGGGTTTGGGACCCAGTACTTC
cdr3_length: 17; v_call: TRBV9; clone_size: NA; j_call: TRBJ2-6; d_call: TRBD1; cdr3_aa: CASSPETGSSGANVLTF; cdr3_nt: TGTGCCAGCAGTCCCGAGACAGGGAGCTCTGGGGCCAACGTCCTGACTTTC
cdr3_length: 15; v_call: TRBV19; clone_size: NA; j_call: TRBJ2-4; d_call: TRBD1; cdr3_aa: CASNEGQGGKNIQYF; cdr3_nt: TGTGCCAGTAATGAGGGACAGGGGGGCAAAAACATTCAGTACTTC
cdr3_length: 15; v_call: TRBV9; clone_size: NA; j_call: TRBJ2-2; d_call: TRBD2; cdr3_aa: CASSARLAVTGELFF; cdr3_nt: TGTGCCAGCAGCGCCCGACTAGCGGTTACCGGGGAGCTGTTTTTT
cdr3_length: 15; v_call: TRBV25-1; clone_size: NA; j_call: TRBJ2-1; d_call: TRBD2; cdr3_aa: CASSLAGESYNEQFF; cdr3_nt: TGTGCCAGCAGTTTAGCGGGAGAATCTTACAATGAGCAGTTCTTC
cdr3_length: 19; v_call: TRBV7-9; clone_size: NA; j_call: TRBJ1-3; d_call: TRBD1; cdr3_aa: CASSQEKGAMLFSGNTIYF; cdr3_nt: TGTGCCAGCAGCCAAGAAAAGGGGGCAATGCTCTTCTCTGGAAACACCATATATTTT
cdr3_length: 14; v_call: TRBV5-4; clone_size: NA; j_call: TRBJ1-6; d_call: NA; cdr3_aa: CASSLAGERSPLHF; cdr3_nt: TGTGCCAGCAGCTTGGCCGGGGAGCGATCACCCCTCCACTTT
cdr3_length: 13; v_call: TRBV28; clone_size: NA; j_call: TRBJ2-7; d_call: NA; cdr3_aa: CASSFLRGGKQYF; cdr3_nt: TGTGCCAGCAGTTTCCTGAGGGGGGGAAAGCAGTACTTC
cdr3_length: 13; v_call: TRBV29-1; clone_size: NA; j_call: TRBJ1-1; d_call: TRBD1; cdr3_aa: CSVLTGGTGEAFF; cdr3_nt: TGCAGCGTTTTGACAGGGGGGACGGGTGAAGCTTTCTTT
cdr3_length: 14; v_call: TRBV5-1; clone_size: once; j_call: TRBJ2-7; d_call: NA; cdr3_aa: CASSPRGISYEQYF; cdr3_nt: TGCGCCAGCAGCCCCCGAGGGATTTCCTACGAGCAGTACTTC
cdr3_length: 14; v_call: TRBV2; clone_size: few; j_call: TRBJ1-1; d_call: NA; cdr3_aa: CASSGQSLSREAFF; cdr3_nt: TGTGCCAGCAGTGGGCAGTCTTTATCCCGTGAAGCTTTCTTT
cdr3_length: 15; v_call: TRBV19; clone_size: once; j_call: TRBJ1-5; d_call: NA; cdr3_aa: CASSIEGLGASPQHF; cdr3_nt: TGTGCCAGTAGTATAGAAGGTTTAGGGGCATCGCCCCAGCATTTT
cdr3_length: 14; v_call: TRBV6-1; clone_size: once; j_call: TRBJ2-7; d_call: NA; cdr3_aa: CASVPRLSLYEQYF; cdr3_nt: TGTGCCAGCGTACCCAGGCTTTCACTCTACGAGCAGTACTTC
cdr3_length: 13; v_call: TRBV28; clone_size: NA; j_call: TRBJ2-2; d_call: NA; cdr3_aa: CASRSPNTGELFF; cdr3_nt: TGTGCCAGCAGATCTCCGAACACCGGGGAGCTGTTTTTT
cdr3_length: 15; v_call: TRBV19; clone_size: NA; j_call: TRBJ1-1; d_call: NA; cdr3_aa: CASSIGLGVYYEAFF; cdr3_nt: TGTGCCAGTAGTATAGGTTTGGGAGTTTACTATGAAGCTTTCTTT
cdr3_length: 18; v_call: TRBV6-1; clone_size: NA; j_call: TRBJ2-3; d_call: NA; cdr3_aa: CASSETTGTLTLTDTQYF; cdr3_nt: TGTGCCAGCAGTGAAACCACCGGGACACTGACGCTCACAGATACGCAGTATTTT
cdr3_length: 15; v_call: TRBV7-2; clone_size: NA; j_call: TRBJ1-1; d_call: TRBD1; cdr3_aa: CASSLGDRANTEAFF; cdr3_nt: TGTGCCAGCAGCTTAGGAGACAGGGCGAACACTGAAGCTTTCTTT
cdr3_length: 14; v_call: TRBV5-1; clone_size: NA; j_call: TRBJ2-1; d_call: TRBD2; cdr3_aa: CASSTSGGTHEQFF; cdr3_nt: TGCGCCAGCAGCACTAGCGGGGGGACCCATGAGCAGTTCTTC
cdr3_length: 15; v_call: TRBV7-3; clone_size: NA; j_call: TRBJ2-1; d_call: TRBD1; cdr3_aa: CASSSWTGGPSEQFF; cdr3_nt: TGTGCCAGCAGCTCTTGGACAGGGGGCCCCTCGGAGCAGTTCTTC
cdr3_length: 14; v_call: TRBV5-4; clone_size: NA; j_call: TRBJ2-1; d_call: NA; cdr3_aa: CASSPRLASNEQFF; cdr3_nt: TGTGCCAGCAGCCCCCGCCTAGCCAGCAATGAGCAGTTCTTC